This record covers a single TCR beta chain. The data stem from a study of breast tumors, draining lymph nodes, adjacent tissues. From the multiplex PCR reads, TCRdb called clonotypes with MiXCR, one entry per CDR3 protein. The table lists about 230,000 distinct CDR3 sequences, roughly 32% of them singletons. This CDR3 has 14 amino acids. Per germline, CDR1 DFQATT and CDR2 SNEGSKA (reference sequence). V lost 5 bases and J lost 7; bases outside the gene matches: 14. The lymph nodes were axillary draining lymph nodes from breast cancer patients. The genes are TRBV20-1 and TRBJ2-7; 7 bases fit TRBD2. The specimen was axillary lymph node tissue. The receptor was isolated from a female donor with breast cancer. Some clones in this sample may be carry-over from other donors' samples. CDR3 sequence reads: CSALASGQTAEQYF. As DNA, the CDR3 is TGCAGTGCTTTGGCTAGCGGACAAACGGCGGAGCAGTACTTC.